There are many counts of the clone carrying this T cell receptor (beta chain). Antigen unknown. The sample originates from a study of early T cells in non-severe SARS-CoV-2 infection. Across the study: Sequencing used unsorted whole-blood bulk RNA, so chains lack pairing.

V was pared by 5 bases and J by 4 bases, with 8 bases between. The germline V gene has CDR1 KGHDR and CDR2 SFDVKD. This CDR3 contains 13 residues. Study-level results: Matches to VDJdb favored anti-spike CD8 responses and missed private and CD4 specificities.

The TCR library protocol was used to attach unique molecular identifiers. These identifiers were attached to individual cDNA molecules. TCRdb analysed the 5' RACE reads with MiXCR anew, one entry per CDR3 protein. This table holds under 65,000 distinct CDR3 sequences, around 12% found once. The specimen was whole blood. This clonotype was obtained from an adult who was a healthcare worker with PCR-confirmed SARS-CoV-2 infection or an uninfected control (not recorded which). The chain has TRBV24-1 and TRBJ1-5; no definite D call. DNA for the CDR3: TGTGCCACCAGTGGGGCTCAAAATCAGCCCCAGCATTTT. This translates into CATSGAQNQPQHF.